This TCR beta chain was profiled in a study of breast tumors, draining lymph nodes, adjacent tissues. CDR3 size: 12 residues. CDR1 and CDR2 from the germline V gene are GTSNPN and SVGIG (reference sequence). Deletions cut 6 bases from V and 8 bases from J, with 16 bases between. One entry per CDR3 protein, called by TCRdb with MiXCR from the multiplex PCR reads. The table includes 270,000 or so distinct CDR3 sequences, around 31% detected once. Study findings and constraints: Data fit most tumor T cells coming from lymph node, expanding in tumor. That most tumor T cells come from lymph nodes remained unproven.

The lymph nodes were axillary draining lymph nodes from breast cancer patients. Ten or more counts support this clonotype. What it recognizes is unknown. The chain uses TRBV30 and TRBJ1-2; D might be TRBD1 (6 bases). The sample comprised axillary lymph node tissue. The source of this sequence is a female donor with breast cancer. Some clones in this sample may be carry-over from other donors' samples. The CDR3 DNA reads TGTGCCTGCAAACCGACAGGCTTCGGCTACACCTTC. This encodes CACKPTGFGYTF.